This T cell receptor (beta chain) appears in the sequencing data of a study of T cell responses to AZD1222 COVID-19 vaccine. Study-wide points: Sampling captured repertoires only after the peak T cell response. Regions 160-218 and 743-854 held dominance among vaccine-associated CD4 TCRs, which spanned spike.

CDR1 and CDR2 from the germline V gene are MDHEN and SYDVKM. V was pared by 2 bases and J by 3 bases, with 4 bases between. The CDR3 covers 12 residues. As regards this clone: The antigen remains unidentified.

Generated by immunoSEQ multiplex PCR, the TCRdb table keeps only in-frame clones and is missing some. The sample has about 83,000 clones, about 83% seen once; the top ten hold 7.5% to 9%. The receptor's source is an adult in good health. The sequenced sample was peripheral blood, obtained on day 0 of AZD1222 vaccination. The V and J genes are TRBV28 and TRBJ1-2; D unclear. CDR3 nucleotides: TGTGCCAGCAGTTTACGAGACTATGGCTACACCTTC. This sequence encodes CASSLRDYGYTF.